Described below is a single T cell receptor beta chain sequence and its context. What it recognizes is unknown. Investigators prepared the TCR beta libraries by applying iRepertoire HTBI primers and Arm-PCR of CDR3 regions. TCRdb reprocessed the multiplex PCR reads via MiXCR and lists one record per CDR3 protein. This repertoire shows 400,000 to 450,000 distinct CDR3 sequences, 23% found once; its top ten account for roughly 26%. V shed 6 bases, J shed 0 bases, and the junction held 11 bases outside the gene matches. The CDR3 length is 16 residues. Germline V gene sequence: CDR1 DFQATT, CDR2 SNEGSKA (reference sequence). The sample originates from a study of regulatory T cells in long-lasting Graves disease. Findings and caveats of the study: Persistent patients shared about 3,000 public clonotypes among themselves. Newly diagnosed patients shared fewer, at nearly 1,000. Persistent cases favored TRBV28, TRBJ1-2 and TRBJ2-5.

Described time point: persistent/refractory GD, antithyroid drugs over 5 years with positive TRAb. Researchers made the TCR library from RNA that was extracted from PBMCs. Roughly 9 milliliters of peripheral blood were taken and placed in EDTA tubes. The material sequenced was peripheral blood mononuclear cells (PBMCs), taken when the disease was refractory, from a patient treated with antithyroid drugs. The origin of this receptor is a female donor with Graves disease. V and J are TRBV20-1 and TRBJ1-5, with 7 bases fitting TRBD1. CDR3 in amino acids: CSASRQGLYSNQPQHF. The DNA of the CDR3 is TGCAGTGCCTCTAGACAGGGCCTTTATAGCAATCAGCCCCAGCATTTT.